The following is a TCR beta chain sequence with its context. This clonotype was seen a few times. Its recognized antigen is unknown. No base-level quality is on record; no much larger clone is a single base apart. These data belong to a study of CD8 T cells in ankylosing spondylitis (dated by TCRdb to 2016 to 2017). Some background on the complete study: T cell receptor beta repertoires were profiled in healthy donors and ankylosing spondylitis patients so that disease-linked TCR variants could be found. In total, the full study cohort was made up of roughly 110 healthy donors and 20 to 25 ankylosing spondylitis patients. Peripheral blood samples were taken, and synovial fluid was additionally collected from ankylosing spondylitis patients. Results and caveats for the whole study, not just this receptor: The disease-linked clones were reported as significantly enriched in matched synovial fluid samples from ankylosing spondylitis patients. A TCR beta motif made up of several highly homologous amino acid variants appeared to be characteristic of blood from ankylosing spondylitis patients. The disease-linked clones had a CD8+ phenotype and were found at relatively low frequencies in peripheral blood. Some of the motif variants had been reported before in the synovial fluid and blood of reactive arthritis patients, a finding that suggests common disease-initiation mechanisms.

Sequenced on an Illumina HiSeq 2500. Quantitative 5'-RACE with molecular barcodes was the method used to prepare the TCR beta libraries. The original methods were these. A new computational method, built on a probabilistic model of VDJ rearrangement, was used to identify disease-linked TCR variants. Through fastp at Q25 and MiXCR, TCRdb rebuilt clones from the public reads, retaining in-frame beta chains. Rows are unified per CDR3 protein, each entry keeping the most common DNA and genes. The V and J calls, along with clone size, are taken from TCRdb and not from the paper's own processing. The sample includes 300,000 to 350,000 distinct CDR3 sequences, with about 15% observed a single time. 0.85% to 1.4% of the sample goes to the ten largest clones. CDR1 and CDR2 were assigned from the germline V gene as MGHRA and YSYEKL. V is pruned by 4 bases and J by 4 bases, leaving 3 bases of the junction without a gene match. Including cysteine and phenylalanine, the CDR3 has 13 amino acids. The retained sequence is limited to the CDR3, 39 bases, with the frame set at the first base.

The clonotype was recovered from a male donor with ankylosing spondylitis or in good health (not recorded which). The V and J genes are TRBV4-1 and TRBJ2-5; TRBD2 lines up with 7 middle nucleotides. Sequencing used blood, either unsorted or a sorted T cell fraction (not recorded which). The nucleotide sequence reads TGCGCCAGCAGCCCGGGGGAGGGAGAGACCCAGTACTTC. It translates as CASSPGEGETQYF.